This T cell receptor beta chain was sequenced in a study of identical twins. Looked up from germline, CDR1 is SEHNR and CDR2 is FQNEAQ (reference sequence). CDR3 length equals 15 residues. Unmatched junction bases numbered 6, after V lost 4 bases and J lost 6 bases. One entry per CDR3 protein, called by TCRdb with MiXCR from the 5' RACE reads. The data contain around 670,000 distinct CDR3 sequences, roughly 6.2% of them singletons. J is TRBJ2-1 and V is TRBV7-9, with 10 bases fitting TRBD1. This sequence originates from a man younger than 30 in good health. The specimen was naive T cells sorted from blood. CDR3 nucleotide sequence: TGTGCCAGCAGCTCCGGGACAGGGGTGGGCAATGAGCAGTTCTTC. Protein product: CASSSGTGVGNEQFF.